This TCR beta chain was identified in a study of T cells after posttransplantation cyclophosphamide. The CDR3 sequence is 15 residues long. The V and J ends lost 1 base and 2 bases respectively, with 11 bases between them. The germline V gene has CDR1 SEHNR and CDR2 FQNEAQ (reference sequence). TCRdb's copy holds only in-frame clones and misses some; the assay was immunoSEQ multiplex PCR. The data show fewer than 13,000 clones, about four fifths seen once. Busulfan-fludarabine conditioning, marrow transplant, and cyclophosphamide on days +3 and +4 were administered. Study-wide findings and caveats: Recipient CMV seropositivity and CMV reactivation strongly tracked TRB clonality. Donor-recipient repertoire similarity was low at 1-2 months, rising over year one.

Concerning this clone: Its target is not known.

The chain uses TRBV7-9 and TRBJ1-1; D not resolved. Sequences were derived from PBMCs, sampled after allogeneic stem cell transplant with posttransplant cyclophosphamide. The TCR sequence derives from a female patient in her 50s who received an allogeneic stem cell transplant from a related donor, was CMV-positive, and had no GVHD. Some T cells may be transferred from the graft donor. CDR3 in amino acids: CASSLVSSVNTEAFF. CDR3 bases: TGTGCCAGCAGCTTAGTGTCCTCGGTCAACACTGAAGCTTTCTTT.